This entry describes one T cell receptor beta chain. CDR3 size: 13 residues. V was trimmed by 2 bases and J by 7 bases, leaving 12 bases between them. Germline V CDR1 and CDR2: GTSNPN, SVGIG (reference sequence). Original handling: Counts of nucleated cells, estimated from reference gene primer amplification, were obtained. TCRdb keeps only in-frame clones here, not all; method: immunoSEQ multiplex PCR. V and J calls and clone size are as listed in that table; D and trimming were resolved from the DNA. This sample yields some 61,000 clones, of which roughly 85% are seen a single time; about 8.3% belongs to the top ten. The data are from a study of blood T cell repertoires in COVID-19. On the study more broadly: The study drew acute and convalescent COVID-19 samples from the United States, Italy and Spain. From T cells, B-cell-depleted T cells, or PBMCs came the material, which was cDNA or gDNA.

This chain uses TRBV30 with TRBJ1-5; D is ambiguous. Sequenced sample: peripheral blood. The source of this sequence is a man younger than 40 with acute or convalescent COVID-19. CDR3: CAWSRSIEQPQHF. Here the CDR3 DNA reads TGTGCCTGGAGTCGGAGTATTGAGCAGCCCCAGCATTTT.